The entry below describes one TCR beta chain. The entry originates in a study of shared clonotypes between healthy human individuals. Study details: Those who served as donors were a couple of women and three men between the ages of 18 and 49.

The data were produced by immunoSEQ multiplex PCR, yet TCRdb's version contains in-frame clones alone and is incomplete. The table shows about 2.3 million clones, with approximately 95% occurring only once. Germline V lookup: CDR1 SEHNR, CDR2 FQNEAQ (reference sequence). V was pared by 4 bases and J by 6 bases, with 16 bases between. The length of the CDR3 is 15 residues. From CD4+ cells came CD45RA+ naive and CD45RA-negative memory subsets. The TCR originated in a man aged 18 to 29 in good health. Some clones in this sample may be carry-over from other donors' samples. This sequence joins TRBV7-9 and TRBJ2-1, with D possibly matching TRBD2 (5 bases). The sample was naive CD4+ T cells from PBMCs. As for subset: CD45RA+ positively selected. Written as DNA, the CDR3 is TGTGCCAGCAGCTCTGGACGGGGATGGGGCAATGAGCAGTTCTTC. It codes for CASSSGRGWGNEQFF.